Following are 10 T cell receptor beta chains from one sample sequenced in a study of blood T cell repertoires in COVID-19. This table comes from immunoSEQ multiplex PCR, and its TCRdb copy is limited to in-frame clones, with some not included. The sample holds about 190,000 clones, about 85% seen once. The sequenced material came from peripheral blood. These TCRs come from a man between 60 and 75 years old with active or convalescent COVID-19.

The rearrangement uses TRBV15 and TRBJ2-1; D may be TRBD1 (5 bases). Trimming took off 0 bases at V and 6 bases at J, with 9 bases between the two ends. Germline assignment: CDR1 LNHNV and CDR2 YYDKDF (reference sequence). CDR3 length equals 14 residues. The CDR3 region is CATSRDRGRNEQFF. The CDR3 DNA sequence: TGTGCCACCAGCAGAGATAGGGGCCGCAATGAGCAGTTCTTC.

The rearrangement joins TRBV5-4 to TRBJ1-1, with D maybe TRBD1 (5 bases). Germline CDR1 and CDR2: SGHNT and YYREEE (reference sequence). There are 14 residues in the CDR3. Between the trimmed V and J ends, which lost 2 bases and 0 bases, there was a span of 8 bases. The DNA for the CDR3 is TGTGCCAGCAGCTTTAGACAGATGAACACTGAAGCTTTCTTT. Its translation: CASSFRQMNTEAFF.

The V and J genes are TRBV18 and TRBJ2-7; D is perhaps TRBD1 (5 bases). Germline values: CDR1 KGHSH, CDR2 LQKENI. Trimming cost V 0 bases and J 4 bases, with 10 bases left between them. CDR3 length: 14 residues. The CDR3 is CASSPPSAGYEQYF. As DNA, the CDR3 is TGTGCCAGCTCACCACCTTCTGCAGGGTACGAGCAGTACTTC.

The genes are TRBV3-1 (or the pseudogene TRBV3-2) and TRBJ1-2; TRBD1 is a possible D gene (6 bases). Germline CDR1 reads LGHDT; CDR2 reads YNNKEL (reference sequence). V shed 0 bases and J shed 5 bases, with 40 bases lying between them. The CDR3 is 24 residues long. The CDR3 loop is CASSQEFLPNFLTLKQGQKYGYTF. The CDR3 region has the DNA TGTGCCAGCAGCCAAGAATTTTTGCCAAATTTTTTAACCTTAAAACAGGGTCAAAAGTATGGCTACACCTTC.

This clone occurred once. As DNA, the CDR3 is TGTGCCAGCAGCTTCCCTTACCGTGGCAGGGGCAATGAGCAGTTCTTC. Residues: CASSFPYRGRGNEQFF. The genes are TRBV7-6 and TRBJ2-1; possibly TRBD1 for D (6 bases). CDR1 SGHVS and CDR2 FNYEAQ come from the germline V gene. This CDR3 is 16 amino acids long. V lost 3 bases and J lost 6, with 18 bases in between.

This clone has a single count. The chain couples TRBV5-1 to TRBJ2-4, with TRBD1 matching over 7 bases. Germline V gene data show CDR1 as SGHRS and CDR2 as YFSETQ. This CDR3 spans 14 amino acids. Trimming removed 0 bases from V and 4 bases from J; junction bases left unmatched: 1. CDR3 residues: CASSLEGAKNIQYF. CDR3 bases: TGCGCCAGCAGCTTGGAGGGGGCAAAAAACATTCAGTACTTC.

The genes are TRBV6-5 and TRBJ1-4, with 8 nucleotides matching TRBD1. The germline CDR1 and CDR2 sequences are MNHEY and SVGAGI. The CDR3 runs 15 residues. The V and J ends lost 6 bases and 6 bases, in that order; junction bases with no gene match: 9. CDR3 in amino acids: CASSLGQGRDEKLFF. The CDR3 DNA is TGTGCCAGCAGCCTAGGACAGGGTCGCGATGAAAAACTGTTTTTT.

The chain couples TRBV5-1 to TRBJ1-1; no clear D gene. CDR3 length: 14 residues. Trimming shortened V by 2 bases and J by 3 bases, and 11 bases separated the two germline ends. CDR1 is SGHRS, CDR2 YFSETQ, per germline. CDR3 nucleotides: TGCGCCAGCAGCTTCAGGCGCGGGGACACTGAAGCTTTCTTT. Translation: CASSFRRGDTEAFF.

V usage is TRBV27 and J usage is TRBJ2-1, with 10 bases aligning to TRBD2. Germline V gives CDR1 MNHEY, CDR2 SMNVEV (reference sequence). The CDR3 is 15 residues long. With 5 bases clipped from V and 0 bases from J, the junction kept 1 base outside the gene matches. CDR3 region: CASSSGGASYNEQFF. The CDR3 nucleotides read TGTGCCAGCAGTAGCGGGGGGGCCTCCTACAATGAGCAGTTCTTC.

CDR3 sequence reads: CASRPRGRGANSPLHF. CDR3 sequence (DNA): TGTGCCAGCAGGCCCAGGGGGCGTGGTGCTAATTCACCCCTCCACTTT. The chain is built from TRBV2 and TRBJ1-6; 8 bases align to TRBD1. The V segment lost 6 bases and the J segment 6 bases; nucleotides outside the gene matches: 10. Germline CDR1 reads SNHLY; CDR2 reads FYNNEI. The CDR3 runs to 16 residues.